Below are 5 T cell receptor beta chains sequenced from a single sample in a study of regulatory T cells in long-lasting Graves disease. Time point: newly diagnosed GD, antithyroid drugs for less than 3 months. The TCR library was prepared using RNA isolated from PBMCs. Through Arm-PCR of CDR3 regions and iRepertoire HTBI primers, TCR beta libraries were built. Using its own MiXCR run on the multiplex PCR reads, TCRdb lists one record per CDR3 protein. In the table there are approximately 230,000 distinct CDR3 sequences, about a sixth of which are singletons. This specimen was peripheral blood mononuclear cells (PBMCs), taken at new diagnosis, from a patient treated with antithyroid drugs. These receptors all stem from a female donor with Graves disease.

The chain uses TRBV6-1 and TRBJ2-1; TRBD2 matches 11 bases. V dropped 5 bases and J dropped 0; count of bases not matched to a gene: 3. CDR3 length: 16 amino acids. Looked up from germline, CDR1 is MNHNS and CDR2 is SASEGT. The CDR3 DNA sequence: TGTGCCAGCAGTCGACTAGCGGGATTCTCCTACAATGAGCAGTTCTTC. This codes for CASSRLAGFSYNEQFF.

This clonotype has ten or more counts. The V and J genes are TRBV2 and TRBJ2-1; D is ambiguous. The CDR3 loop spans 12 amino acids. CDR1 SNHLY and CDR2 FYNNEI come from the germline V gene. V dropped 0 bases and J dropped 8 bases, with 5 bases sitting between them. Written as DNA, the CDR3 is TGTGCCAGCAGTGAAGCAAGGGATGAGCAGTTCTTC. Protein product: CASSEARDEQFF.

In its sample, this clonotype was seen many times. The rearrangement joins TRBV11-2 to TRBJ1-2, with TRBD1 as a possible D gene (5 bases). The CDR3 is made up of 16 amino acids. The germline V gene encodes CDR1 SGHAT and CDR2 FQNNGV. The germline V and J ends were trimmed by 0 bases and 3 bases, with 14 bases remaining between them. CDR3 amino acids: CASSLDFGAGYYGYTF. DNA of the CDR3: TGTGCCAGCAGCTTAGATTTCGGGGCAGGTTACTATGGCTACACCTTC.

This clonotype was seen many times. The chain recombines TRBV13 with TRBJ2-5, with D perhaps matching TRBD1 (5 bases). V was shortened by 2 bases and J by 1 base, with 8 bases between the two germline ends. Germline assignment: CDR1 PRHDT and CDR2 FYEKMQ (reference sequence). This CDR3 region has 14 residues. The CDR3 protein is CASSLSGLQETQYF. The DNA of the CDR3 is TGTGCCAGCAGCTTATCAGGGCTCCAAGAGACCCAGTACTTC.

The chain employs TRBV18 and TRBJ2-5, with 8 positions matching TRBD1. With 4 bases clipped from V and 7 bases from J, the junction kept 5 bases outside the gene matches. Germline V lookup: CDR1 KGHSH, CDR2 LQKENI. The CDR3 consists of 13 residues. CDR3 amino acids: CASSLGQGGTQYF. CDR3 bases: TGTGCCAGCTCACTCGGACAGGGCGGGACCCAGTACTTC.